The 23 T cell receptor beta chains listed next were all sequenced from one sample in a study of blood T cell repertoires in COVID-19. Generated by immunoSEQ multiplex PCR, the TCRdb table keeps only in-frame clones and is missing some. The data show approximately 170,000 clones, approximately 87% seen once. What was sequenced was peripheral blood. These receptors were taken from a woman in her 70s with acute or convalescent COVID-19.

V and J are TRBV15 and TRBJ2-3; TRBD2 matches 10 bases. Germline CDR1 and CDR2: LNHNV and YYDKDF (reference sequence). The CDR3 is 15 residues long. V shed 5 bases, J shed 1 base, and the junction held 3 bases outside the gene matches. CDR3 region: CATSSGTSGTDTQYF. The CDR3 region has the DNA TGTGCCACCAGCTCAGGGACTAGCGGCACAGATACGCAGTATTTT.

The chain links TRBV6-2 or TRBV6-3 to TRBJ2-1; possibly TRBD1 for D (6 bases). The ends were cut back, 5 bases at V and 4 bases at J, with 9 bases in the middle. Germline V CDR1 and CDR2: MNHEY, SVGEGT. The CDR3 spans 13 residues. This CDR3 reads CASSPTGYNEQFF. CDR3 DNA sequence: TGTGCCAGCAGTCCAACAGGGTACAATGAGCAGTTCTTC.

The chain has TRBV28 and TRBJ2-1; 8 nucleotides align to TRBD1. Germline assignment: CDR1 MDHEN and CDR2 SYDVKM. This CDR3 region has 16 residues. V lost 2 bases to trimming and J lost 2 bases; unmatched junction nucleotides: 5. The CDR3 nucleotides read TGTGCCAGCAGTTTACAACAGGGGGGTGCCTACAATGAGCAGTTCTTC. It encodes CASSLQQGGAYNEQFF.

The rearrangement joins TRBV9 to TRBJ2-3; D is possibly TRBD2 (6 bases). This CDR3 has 16 amino acids. Germline CDR1 and CDR2: SGDLS and YYNGEE. The V end was cut by 0 bases, the J end by 1 base, with 12 bases between. CDR3 DNA: TGTGCCAGCAGCGTAGACGACGGCGGGGGCACAGATACGCAGTATTTT. It is translated as CASSVDDGGGTDTQYF.

This chain uses TRBV7-2 with TRBJ2-2; D is ambiguous. Germline V gives CDR1 SGHTA, CDR2 FQGNSA. Deletions cut 2 bases from V and 0 bases from J, with 7 bases between. The CDR3 has 15 amino acids. Here the CDR3 reads CASSLFFANTGELFF. The CDR3, as DNA: TGTGCCAGCAGCTTATTCTTCGCGAACACCGGGGAGCTGTTTTTT.

The chain employs TRBV7-9 and TRBJ2-7; 7 bases fit TRBD1. The CDR3 has 15 residues. V trimming: 1 base; J trimming: 4 bases; junction bases outside the gene matches: 7. Germline V gene lookup returns CDR1 SEHNR and CDR2 FQNEAQ (reference sequence). In DNA form, the CDR3 reads TGTGCCAGCAGCTTAGGGGACAGCGGCCCATACGAGCAGTACTTC. Translated, it gives CASSLGDSGPYEQYF.

This clone was seen a few times. The rearrangement uses TRBV10-1 and TRBJ2-7; tentatively, D is TRBD2 (5 bases). Per the germline V gene, CDR1 is WNHNN and CDR2 is SYGVQD (reference sequence). Trimming pared 6 bases from V and 3 bases from J, leaving 21 bases between. This CDR3 has 16 amino acids. The CDR3 loop reads CASSRWRTRTIYEQYF. CDR3 coding DNA: TGCGCCAGCAGCCGATGGAGGACCCGGACCATCTACGAGCAGTACTTC.

This sequence joins TRBV6-5 and TRBJ1-1; D remains ambiguous. The CDR3 is made up of 15 amino acids. Deletions cut 0 bases from V and 0 bases from J, with 8 bases between. The V gene's germline CDR1 is MNHEY and CDR2 SVGAGI. CDR3 bases: TGTGCCAGCAGTTACTCGAGTGCGGTGAACACTGAAGCTTTCTTT. This translates into CASSYSSAVNTEAFF.

The sample holds a few counts of this clone. The rearrangement uses TRBV30 and TRBJ1-5; 7 nucleotides line up with TRBD1. J lost 6 bases, V lost 2 bases, and 7 bases had no gene match. This CDR3 comprises 14 residues. The germline V gene has CDR1 GTSNPN and CDR2 SVGIG (reference sequence). As DNA, the CDR3 is TGTGCCTGGAGTTGGTCAGGGGGAAGTCAGCCCCAGCATTTT. It encodes CAWSWSGGSQPQHF.

This chain links TRBV2 with TRBJ2-7; 9 bases are shared with TRBD2. This CDR3 region has 13 residues. The germline gives CDR1 SNHLY, CDR2 FYNNEI. Trimming at V came to 5 bases and at J to 6 bases, leaving 5 bases not matched to a gene. CDR3 bases: TGTGCCAGCAGTCTTAGCGGGAGAAGCGAGCAGTACTTC. Its translation: CASSLSGRSEQYF.

This chain joins TRBV24-1 and TRBJ2-5; 9 bases are a match to TRBD2. This CDR3 spans 16 amino acids. Germline lookup yields CDR1 KGHDR and CDR2 SFDVKD. J was trimmed by 4 bases and V by 4 bases; bases with no gene match: 9. CDR3 bases: TGTGCCACCAGTGAACGGGGCGGGAGGGCCAGAGAGACCCAGTACTTC. It specifies CATSERGGRARETQYF.

The rearrangement links TRBV7-6 to TRBJ1-2, with unresolved D. Germline loops: CDR1 SGHVS, CDR2 FNYEAQ. V lost 1 base and J 1 base, leaving 7 bases between the germline ends. The CDR3 consists of 14 residues. CDR3 in amino acids: CASSLGTDNYGYTF. CDR3 DNA: TGTGCCAGCAGCTTAGGGACTGATAACTATGGCTACACCTTC. Together with reference TRBV7-6 and TRBJ1-2, the CDR3 gives the full variable domain: GAGVSQSPRYKVTKRGQDVALRCDPISGHVSLYWYRQALGQGPEFLTYFNYEAQQDKSGLPNDRFSAERPEGSISTLTIQRTEQRDSAMYRCASSLGTDNYGYTFGSGTRLTVV.

The sample holds a few counts of this clone. The rearrangement joins TRBV6-6 to TRBJ1-1; no reliable D call. Trimming pared 0 bases from V and 7 bases from J, leaving 6 bases between. This CDR3 comprises 12 residues. Germline values: CDR1 MNHNY, CDR2 SVGAGI (reference sequence). The CDR3: CASSYSYSEAFF. The DNA for the CDR3 is TGTGCCAGCAGTTACTCCTACAGTGAAGCTTTCTTT.

The chain uses TRBV6-1 and TRBJ1-1, with 7 bases aligning to TRBD1. The CDR3 consists of 15 residues. V lost 3 bases to trimming and J lost 1 base; unmatched junction nucleotides: 5. CDR1 is MNHNS and CDR2 is SASEGT in the germline V gene. The CDR3 DNA follows: TGTGCCAGCAGTGACCCCCGGGACAGGAACACTGAAGCTTTCTTT. It yields the protein CASSDPRDRNTEAFF.

The chain has TRBV18 and TRBJ2-1; 8 nucleotides agree with TRBD1. The germline gives CDR1 KGHSH, CDR2 LQKENI. V gave up 2 bases and J gave up 6 bases; unmatched junction bases: 6. The CDR3 loop spans 15 amino acids. CDR3 sequence reads: CASSPAQGAFNEQFF. The CDR3 DNA reads as TGTGCCAGCTCACCAGCTCAGGGGGCCTTCAATGAGCAGTTCTTC.

V is TRBV7-8 and J is TRBJ2-7; TRBD2 might be the D (5 bases). The CDR3 runs to 19 residues. V lost 4 bases, J lost 6 bases, and 31 bases lay in between. Looked up from germline, CDR1 is SGHVS and CDR2 is FQNEAQ. The CDR3 bases are TGTGCCAGCAGCTATTATACGGGAACTCTTAGGAATTACGAGTTCGAGCAGTACTTC. Amino acids: CASSYYTGTLRNYEFEQYF.

This clone was counted only a few times. The rearrangement links TRBV2 to TRBJ1-6; no clear D gene. V shed 4 bases and J shed 0 bases, with 10 bases lying between them. The CDR3 runs to 16 residues. Germline V lookup: CDR1 SNHLY, CDR2 FYNNEI. The CDR3 region is CASSAWAGSYNSPLHF. DNA for the CDR3: TGTGCCAGCAGTGCGTGGGCTGGCTCCTATAATTCACCCCTCCACTTT.

The J gene is TRBJ2-5, the V gene TRBV4-1, with TRBD1 as a possible D gene (5 bases). The CDR3 is 15 residues long. V was trimmed by 0 bases and J by 4 bases, leaving 12 bases between them. The germline CDR1 and CDR2 sequences are MGHRA and YSYEKL. CDR3 amino acids: CASSQEARTSETQYF. CDR3 coding DNA: TGCGCCAGCAGCCAAGAAGCCAGGACATCAGAGACCCAGTACTTC.

The gene calls are TRBV9 and TRBJ2-5, with D perhaps TRBD2 (7 bases). This CDR3 has 13 residues. CDR1 SGDLS and CDR2 YYNGEE come from the germline V gene. Trimming shortened V by 4 bases and J by 4 bases, and 11 bases separated the two germline ends. CDR3 DNA: TGTGCCAGCAGCCCCGGGGGGCGAGAGACCCAGTACTTC. Amino acids: CASSPGGRETQYF.

The V and J genes are TRBV10-2 and TRBJ2-2, with 9 bases that match TRBD1. The V gene's germline CDR1 is WSHSY and CDR2 SAAADI. CDR3 size: 15 residues. V was clipped by 8 bases and J by 1 base; unmatched bases: 5. The CDR3: CASRRGQGNTGELFF. The CDR3 DNA is TGCGCCAGCCGAAGGGGACAGGGGAACACCGGGGAGCTGTTTTTT.

V is TRBV11-3 and J is TRBJ2-2; weak D call: TRBD2 (5 bases). Germline V lookup: CDR1 SGHNT, CDR2 YENEEA. The CDR3 runs to 15 residues. The V end was cut by 7 bases, the J end by 4 bases, with 16 bases between. This CDR3 is CASTDRAGGTGELFF. CDR3 bases: TGTGCCAGCACCGATAGGGCGGGTGGCACCGGGGAGCTGTTTTTT.

This chain connects TRBV5-1 to TRBJ2-3, with 11 bases that match TRBD2. Trimming at V came to 1 base and at J to 0 bases, leaving 13 bases not matched to a gene. The CDR3 covers 20 residues. CDR1 is SGHRS and CDR2 is YFSETQ in the germline V gene. The CDR3 coding sequence is TGCGCCAGCAGCTTGCAACTAGCGGGAGTGGGGCGCGCTAGCACAGATACGCAGTATTTT. Its translation is CASSLQLAGVGRASTDTQYF.

The CDR3: CASSLGGGSSYEQYF. For the CDR3, the DNA is TGCGCCAGCAGCTTGGGCGGAGGCAGCTCCTACGAGCAGTACTTC. The rearrangement links TRBV5-1 to TRBJ2-7; D might be TRBD2 (5 bases). V was pared by 0 bases and J by 0 bases, with 10 bases between. The germline gives CDR1 SGHRS, CDR2 YFSETQ. This CDR3 has 15 amino acids.